The sequence of this TCR beta chain was determined in a study of radiotherapy plus CTLA-4 blockade in lung cancer. Study summary: Across the patients, objective responses occurred in approximately 19%, and disease control in about 29%. Study outcomes and limitations: Clones derived from tumor TCRs expanded in blood after radiotherapy plus ipilimumab.

Assay: immunoSEQ multiplex PCR; the TCRdb copy retains only in-frame clones and omits some. The sample has tens of thousands of clones; roughly three quarters are singletons. About this clone itself: Its antigen is not identified.

This CDR3 has 15 residues. Germline loops: CDR1 MNHNS, CDR2 SASEGT. With 7 bases removed from V and 0 bases from J, the gap between germline ends came to 15 bases. The V and J genes are TRBV6-1 and TRBJ1-1; D remains unclear. The source of this sequence is a human donor with non-small cell lung cancer whose response to radiotherapy plus ipilimumab could not be evaluated. Specimen: peripheral blood, collected from a patient treated with radiotherapy plus ipilimumab. The CDR3 sequence is CASNPLGRMNTEAFF. CDR3 nucleotides: TGTGCCAGCAACCCTCTGGGGAGGATGAACACTGAAGCTTTCTTT.